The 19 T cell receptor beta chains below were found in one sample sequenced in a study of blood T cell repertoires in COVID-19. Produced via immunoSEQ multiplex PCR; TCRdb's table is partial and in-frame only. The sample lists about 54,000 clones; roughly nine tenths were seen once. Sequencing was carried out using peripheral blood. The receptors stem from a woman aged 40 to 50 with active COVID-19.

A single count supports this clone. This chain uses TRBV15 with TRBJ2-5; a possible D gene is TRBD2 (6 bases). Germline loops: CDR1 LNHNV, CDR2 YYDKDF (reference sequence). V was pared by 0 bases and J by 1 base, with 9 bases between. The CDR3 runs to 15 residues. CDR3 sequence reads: CATSRDAGPQETQYF. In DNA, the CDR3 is TGTGCCACCAGCAGAGATGCGGGGCCCCAAGAGACCCAGTACTTC. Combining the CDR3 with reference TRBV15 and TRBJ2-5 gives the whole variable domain DAMVIQNPRYQVTQFGKPVTLSCSQTLNHNVMYWYQQKSSQAPKLLFHYYDKDFNNEADTPDNFQSRRPNTSFCFLDIRSPGLGDTAMYLCATSRDAGPQETQYFGPGTRLLVL.

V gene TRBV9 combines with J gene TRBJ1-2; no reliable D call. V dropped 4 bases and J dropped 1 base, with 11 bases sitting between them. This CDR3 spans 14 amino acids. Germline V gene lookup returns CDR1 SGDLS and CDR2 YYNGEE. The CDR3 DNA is TGTGCCAGCAGCTCAACAGTGGATAACTATGGCTACACCTTC. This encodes CASSSTVDNYGYTF.

Here the CDR3 DNA reads TGTGCCAGCAGTTCGACAGGGTTTAACTATGGCTACACCTTC. This codes for CASSSTGFNYGYTF. V usage is TRBV28 and J usage is TRBJ1-2, with TRBD1 identical over 7 bases. J was trimmed by 1 base and V by 4 bases; bases with no gene match: 3. Germline V gene lookup returns CDR1 MDHEN and CDR2 SYDVKM. The CDR3 extends over 14 amino acids.

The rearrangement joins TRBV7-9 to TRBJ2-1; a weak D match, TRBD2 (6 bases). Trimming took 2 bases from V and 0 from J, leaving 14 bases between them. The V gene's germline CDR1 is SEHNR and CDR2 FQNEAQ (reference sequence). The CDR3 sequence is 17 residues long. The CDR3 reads CASSLPPRGSSYNEQFF. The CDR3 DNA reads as TGTGCCAGCAGCTTACCCCCCCGGGGGAGCTCCTACAATGAGCAGTTCTTC. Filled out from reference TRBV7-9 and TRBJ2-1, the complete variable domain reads DTGVSQNPRHKITKRGQNVTFRCDPISEHNRLYWYRQTLGQGPEFLTYFQNEAQLEKSRLLSDRFSAERPKGSFSTLEIQRTEQGDSAMYLCASSLPPRGSSYNEQFFGPGTRLTVL.

Written as DNA, the CDR3 is TGTGCCACCAGCAGTGCGCTCCGGGATAGCAATCAGCCCCAGCATTTT. This sequence encodes CATSSALRDSNQPQHF. This chain joins TRBV15 and TRBJ1-5; D gene uncertain. The V gene's germline CDR1 is LNHNV and CDR2 YYDKDF (reference sequence). The V and J ends lost 3 bases and 0 bases respectively, with 12 bases between them. The CDR3 extends over 16 amino acids.

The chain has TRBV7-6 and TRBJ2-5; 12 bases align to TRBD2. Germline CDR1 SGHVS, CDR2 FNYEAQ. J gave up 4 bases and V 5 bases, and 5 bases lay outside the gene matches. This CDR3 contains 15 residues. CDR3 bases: TGTGCCAGCAGCGGACTAGCGGGGTTGTCAGAGACCCAGTACTTC. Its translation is CASSGLAGLSETQYF. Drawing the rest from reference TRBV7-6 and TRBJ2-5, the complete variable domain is GAGVSQSPRYKVTKRGQDVALRCDPISGHVSLYWYRQALGQGPEFLTYFNYEAQQDKSGLPNDRFSAERPEGSISTLTIQRTEQRDSAMYRCASSGLAGLSETQYFGPGTRLLVL.

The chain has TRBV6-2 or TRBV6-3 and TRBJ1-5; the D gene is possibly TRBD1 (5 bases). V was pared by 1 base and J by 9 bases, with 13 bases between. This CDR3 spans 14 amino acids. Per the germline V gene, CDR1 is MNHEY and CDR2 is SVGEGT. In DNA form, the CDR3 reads TGTGCCAGCAGTTACTTGGACGGGGGTCGGCCCCAGCATTTT. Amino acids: CASSYLDGGRPQHF.

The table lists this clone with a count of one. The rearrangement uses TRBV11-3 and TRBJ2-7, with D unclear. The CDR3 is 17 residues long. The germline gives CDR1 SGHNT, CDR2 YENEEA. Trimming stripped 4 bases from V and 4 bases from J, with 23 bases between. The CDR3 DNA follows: TGTGCCAGCAGCTCTTCTGGATCGAGGCCTTCTACGTACGAGCAGTACTTC. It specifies CASSSSGSRPSTYEQYF.

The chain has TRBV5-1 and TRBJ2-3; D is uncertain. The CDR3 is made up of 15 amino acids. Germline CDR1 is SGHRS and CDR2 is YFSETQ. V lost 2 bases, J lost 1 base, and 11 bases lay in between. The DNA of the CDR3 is TGCGCCAGCAGCTTCGGAGACTGGGGCACAGATACGCAGTATTTT. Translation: CASSFGDWGTDTQYF.

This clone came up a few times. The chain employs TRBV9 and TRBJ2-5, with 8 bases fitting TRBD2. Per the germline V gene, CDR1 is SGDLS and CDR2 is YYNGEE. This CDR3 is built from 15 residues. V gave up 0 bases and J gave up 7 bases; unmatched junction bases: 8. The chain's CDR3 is CASSVAYGGAATQYF. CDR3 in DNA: TGTGCCAGCAGCGTAGCGTACGGGGGGGCGGCGACCCAGTACTTC.

The CDR3 sequence is CASSLVTRMGYTF. CDR3 bases: TGTGCCAGCAGTTTAGTGACTAGGATGGGCTACACCTTC. J is TRBJ1-2 and V is TRBV12-3 or TRBV12-4; D call uncertain. The CDR3 contains 13 residues. Between the trimmed V and J ends, which lost 1 base and 8 bases, there was a span of 11 bases.

The CDR3 DNA follows: TGTGCCAGCAGTTTATTGAGTCGTTACGTGAACACTGAAGCTTTCTTT. Translated: CASSLLSRYVNTEAFF. The chain employs TRBV28 and TRBJ1-1; no reliable D call. The germline gives CDR1 MDHEN, CDR2 SYDVKM. The V and J ends lost 1 base and 0 bases respectively, with 12 bases between them. The CDR3 is 16 residues long.

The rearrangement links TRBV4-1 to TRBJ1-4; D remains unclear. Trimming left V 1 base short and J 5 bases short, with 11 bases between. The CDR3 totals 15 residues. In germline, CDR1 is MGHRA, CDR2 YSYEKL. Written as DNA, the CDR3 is TGCGCCAGCAGCCAAGGCGTTCGAGGAAATGAAAAACTGTTTTTT. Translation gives CASSQGVRGNEKLFF.

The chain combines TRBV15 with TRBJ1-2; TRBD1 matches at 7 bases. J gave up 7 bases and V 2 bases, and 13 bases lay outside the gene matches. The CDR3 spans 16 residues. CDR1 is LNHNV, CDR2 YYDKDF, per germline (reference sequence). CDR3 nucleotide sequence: TGTGCCACCAGCAGATACAACCTACAGGGGTTGGGTGGCTACACCTTC. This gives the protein CATSRYNLQGLGGYTF.

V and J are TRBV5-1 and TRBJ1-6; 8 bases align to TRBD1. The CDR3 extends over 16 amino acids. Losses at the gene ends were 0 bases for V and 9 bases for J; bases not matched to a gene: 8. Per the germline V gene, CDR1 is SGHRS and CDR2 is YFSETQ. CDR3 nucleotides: TGCGCCAGCAGCTTGGGGCAGGGGGCGGGTGCTTCACCCCTCCACTTT. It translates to CASSLGQGAGASPLHF.

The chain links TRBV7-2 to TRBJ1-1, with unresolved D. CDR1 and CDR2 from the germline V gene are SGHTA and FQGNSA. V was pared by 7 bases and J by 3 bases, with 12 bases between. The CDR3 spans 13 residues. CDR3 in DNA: TGTGCCAGCATGGGCGACACCTACACTGAAGCTTTCTTT. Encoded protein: CASMGDTYTEAFF.

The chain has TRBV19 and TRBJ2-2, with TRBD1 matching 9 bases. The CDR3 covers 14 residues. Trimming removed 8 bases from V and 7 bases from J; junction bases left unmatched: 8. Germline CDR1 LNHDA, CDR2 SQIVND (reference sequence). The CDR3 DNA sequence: TGTGCCAGTCGTCCGGGACAGGGCGTCGGGGAGCTGTTTTTT. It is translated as CASRPGQGVGELFF.

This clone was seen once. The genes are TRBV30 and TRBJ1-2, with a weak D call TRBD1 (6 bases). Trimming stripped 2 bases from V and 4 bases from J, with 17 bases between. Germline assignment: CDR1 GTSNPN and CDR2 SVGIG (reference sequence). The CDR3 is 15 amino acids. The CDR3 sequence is CAWSQWGRGSYGYTF. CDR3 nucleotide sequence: TGTGCCTGGAGTCAGTGGGGCAGGGGATCCTATGGCTACACCTTC.

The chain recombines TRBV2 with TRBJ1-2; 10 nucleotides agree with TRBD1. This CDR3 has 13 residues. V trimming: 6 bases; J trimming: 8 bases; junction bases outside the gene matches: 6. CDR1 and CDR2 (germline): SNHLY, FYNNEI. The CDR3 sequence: CASRTGQGRGYTF. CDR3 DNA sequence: TGTGCCAGCAGGACGGGACAGGGGCGAGGCTACACCTTC.